This T cell receptor (beta chain) was sequenced during a study of cytotoxic CD8 clonotypes in ibrutinib-treated CLL (dated by TCRdb to 2020 to 2023). For the wider study: The cohort was composed of under 12 relapsed/refractory and around 15 treatment-naive patients; IGHV unmutated status was identified in 17 patients. Partial responses were observed in about 25 patients and complete responses in 2; after a median follow-up of 68 months, remission was maintained in around 14 patients and progression was observed in approximately twelve. Samples at response were collected after a median of roughly twelve months of treatment, with a range of roughly 6 to 40 months. Samples averaged approximately 260,000 productive templates and 94,082 productive rearrangements. Longitudinal samples were obtainable from about 30% of the 86 participants in the trial. Cryopreserved peripheral blood mononuclear cells were obtained before treatment, at response, and at either sustained remission or disease progression. Patients were still on ibrutinib when every remission and progressive disease sample was collected. Points the paper makes about the study in general: Clonality increased at ibrutinib response, stayed stable in sustained remission, and fell back toward baseline at progression. Public clonotypes were rare and either shrank or stayed stable during treatment, and the rise in clonality at ibrutinib response reflected expansion of private clonotypes. Baseline clonality exceeded that of age-matched healthy donors and correlated strongly with circulating CD8+ T-cell counts. Lymph node repertoires were not examined, and the timing of sampling was not matched between patients in sustained remission and those whose disease progressed.

There are 15 amino acids in the CDR3, from cysteine to phenylalanine inclusive. Only CDR3 DNA remains: 45 bases, in frame from the first base. CDR1 and CDR2, looked up from the germline V gene, are ENHRY and SYGVKD. Ends trimmed: V by 3 bases, J by 2 bases; bases unmatched to a gene: 6. For TCR beta library preparation, 1.5 to 2 micrograms of genomic DNA was extracted from cryopreserved PBMCs. High-throughput TCR beta sequencing was performed on longitudinal blood samples from CLL patients receiving ibrutinib monotherapy. The patients took part in an open-label, single-center phase 2 trial of ibrutinib monotherapy. Comments on this clone: What antigen it recognizes has not been identified. No quality values exist for individual bases; no much larger clone is one base distant.

A MiSeq instrument was used for deep resolution sequencing, which targeted depths ranging from 1 in 1 million up to 1 in 200,000 T cells, with coverage averaging 10x for each clonotype. TCR beta libraries were generated with the immunoSEQ hsTCRB Kit. The authors' analysis ran thus. The data were analyzed with ImmunoSEQ Analyzer and ImmunoSEQ Data Assistant, and V, D and J gene assignments followed IMGT definitions. Clonality was computed as one minus normalized Shannon entropy of productive rearrangement frequencies, ranging from 0 to 1. Only overrepresented clonotypes making up at least 0.05% of the repertoire of each patient were included in the public clonotype analysis. Some 13 age-matched healthy donor repertoires from immuneACCESS served as clonality controls. Sourced from immuneACCESS, this table was stored by TCRdb with only in-frame sequences that have V and J called. A share of the clones is absent; for the studies checked, an unresolved V gene accounts for under half, and the remainder has no known explanation. V, J and clone size derive from that table, while D and trimming were established from the DNA sequence. This sample lists roughly 30,000 clones; about 75% were detected once. The ten largest make up 51% of the sample.

The chain is assembled from TRBV10-3 and TRBJ1-2, and 7 junctional nucleotides match TRBD1. The source of this sequence is a human donor with chronic lymphocytic leukemia. The starting material was PBMCs, obtained after 36 months of ibrutinib treatment. The CDR3: CAISDQTTGNYGYTF. The base sequence is TGTGCCATCAGTGATCAAACGACAGGGAACTATGGCTACACCTTC.